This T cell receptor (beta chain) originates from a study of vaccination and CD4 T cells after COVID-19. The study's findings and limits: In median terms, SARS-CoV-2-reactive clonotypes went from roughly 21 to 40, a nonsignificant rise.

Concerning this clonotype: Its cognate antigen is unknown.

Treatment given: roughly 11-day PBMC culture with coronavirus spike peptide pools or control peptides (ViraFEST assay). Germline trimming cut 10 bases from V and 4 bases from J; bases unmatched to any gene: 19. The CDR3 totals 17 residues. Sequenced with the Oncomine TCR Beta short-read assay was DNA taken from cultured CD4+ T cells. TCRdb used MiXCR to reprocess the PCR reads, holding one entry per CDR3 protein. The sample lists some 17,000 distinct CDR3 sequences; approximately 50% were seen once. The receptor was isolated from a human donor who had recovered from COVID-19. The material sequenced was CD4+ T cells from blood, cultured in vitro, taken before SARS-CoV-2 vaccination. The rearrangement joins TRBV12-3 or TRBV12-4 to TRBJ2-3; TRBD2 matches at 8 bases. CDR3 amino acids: CATHSGSWLSPPDTQYF. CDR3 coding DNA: TGTGCCACGCACAGCGGGAGCTGGTTGTCCCCACCAGATACGCAGTATTTT.